This T cell receptor (beta chain) was obtained from a study of Tregs in tolerant kidney transplant recipients. Study-wide background: Mixed chimerism was transient after nonmyeloablative marrow transplants from related graft donors.

CD4+CD25+CD127- Tregs, CD4+CD25- non-Tregs, CD4 and CD8 cells were sorted. As for this clone: The antigen remains unidentified.

Sequenced by immunoSEQ multiplex PCR; TCRdb stores in-frame clones only, minus some. Of 60,000 to 70,000 clones detected, just under 95% appear once; the ten largest clones hold roughly 11%. The CDR3 consists of 17 residues. The germline V gene has CDR1 SGDLS and CDR2 YYNGEE. Trimming took off 3 bases at V and 7 bases at J, with 23 bases between the two ends. Points from the study as a whole: This study did not directly address biological reproducibility.

This sequence was found in a human donor who received a combined kidney and bone marrow transplant. The input for sequencing was CD8+ T cells from blood, taken before the transplant. The V gene is TRBV9, the J gene TRBJ2-1; the D gene is possibly TRBD2 (5 bases). The CDR3 here is CASSAPATGLSMNEQFF. The CDR3 DNA follows: TGTGCCAGCAGCGCCCCTGCGACCGGACTTTCGATGAATGAGCAGTTCTTC.